Below, 32 T cell receptor beta chains from the same sample are listed, as sequenced in a study of blood T cells in healthy people across ages. Alongside a J-beta primer mix, a sample-barcoded 5' primer served in a second PCR lasting roughly 6 to 11 cycles. TCRdb itself ran the 5' RACE reads through MiXCR, one entry per CDR3 protein. The sample has 750,000 to 950,000 distinct CDR3 sequences, about 53% seen once. The specimen was blood. The origin of the receptors is a man older than 75 in good health.

CDR3 DNA sequence: TGTGCCAGCCCAGACAGGGGCCAAGAGACCCAGTACTTC. Amino acid sequence: CASPDRGQETQYF. The chain is built from TRBV6-1 and TRBJ2-5; 8 positions agree with TRBD1. Germline CDR1 is MNHNS and CDR2 is SASEGT. V lost 8 bases to trimming and J lost 1 base; unmatched junction nucleotides: 3. CDR3 length: 13 amino acids.

This clonotype turned up a few times. The chain couples TRBV20-1 to TRBJ2-3, with 7 bases identical to TRBD1. The CDR3 is 16 residues long. V trimming: 2 bases; J trimming: 5 bases; junction bases outside the gene matches: 13. Germline V gives CDR1 DFQATT, CDR2 SNEGSKA (reference sequence). For the CDR3, the DNA is TGCAGTGCTAGAAGACAGGGCGGAATAATTCGAGATACGCAGTATTTT. This gives the protein CSARRQGGIIRDTQYF.

CDR3 in DNA: TGCAGCGTAACCGGACTAGCGGGAGTCGATTCTCGGGGCGAGCAGTACTTC. The encoded protein is CSVTGLAGVDSRGEQYF. V usage is TRBV29-1 and J usage is TRBJ2-7, with TRBD2 matching over 13 bases. V lost 6 bases to trimming and J lost 6 bases; unmatched junction nucleotides: 17. Germline V gives CDR1 SQVTM, CDR2 ANQGSEA. This CDR3 has 17 amino acids.

The rearrangement joins TRBV5-1 to TRBJ2-4; TRBD2 agrees at 7 bases. Gene TRBJ2-7 matches the end of the DNA better, so the J call may be wrong. Germline CDR1 is SGHRS and CDR2 is YFSETQ. The CDR3 contains 18 residues. CDR3 nucleotides: TGCGCCAGCAGCTATTATTGGTGGCGGGAGCTCATCGCCTACGAGCAGTACTTC. It specifies CASSYYWWRELIAYEQYF.

In DNA, the CDR3 is TGCAGTGCTAGAGATCCGGCGGGAGGGCCTAATACGCAGTATTTT. Amino acids: CSARDPAGGPNTQYF. The chain has TRBV20-1 and TRBJ2-3; 9 bases match TRBD2. Germline V CDR1 and CDR2: DFQATT, SNEGSKA (reference sequence). The length of the CDR3 is 15 residues. The V and J ends lost 0 bases and 7 bases, in that order; junction bases with no gene match: 8.

This sequence joins TRBV9 and TRBJ2-5, with 8 positions matching TRBD2. The germline CDR1 and CDR2 sequences are SGDLS and YYNGEE. The CDR3 extends over 16 amino acids. The junction had 9 bases not matched to a gene; V was cut back by 0 bases and J by 5 bases. The CDR3 reads CASSVGISGIGETQYF. CDR3 sequence (DNA): TGTGCCAGCAGCGTAGGAATTAGCGGGATAGGGGAGACCCAGTACTTC.

The sample holds one count of this clonotype. This chain uses TRBV14 with TRBJ2-1, with 8 bases lining up with TRBD2. J gave up 0 bases and V 0 bases, and 4 bases lay outside the gene matches. From germline, CDR1 is SGHDN and CDR2 FVKESK. CDR3 length: 17 residues. CDR3 sequence (DNA): TGTGCCAGCAGCCAAGATCGGGGGGGCTTCTCCTACAATGAGCAGTTCTTC. Translating it yields CASSQDRGGFSYNEQFF.

The V and J genes are TRBV29-1 and TRBJ1-2; no definite D call. Germline loops: CDR1 SQVTM, CDR2 ANQGSEA. The CDR3 extends over 12 amino acids. Here the CDR3 reads CTAEQRNYGYTF. CDR3 DNA sequence: TGCACAGCCGAGCAACGGAACTATGGCTACACCTTC. Full variable domain (outside the CDR3, taken from reference TRBV29-1 and TRBJ1-2): SAVISQKPSRDICQRGTSLTIQCQVDSQVTMMFWYRQQPGQSLTLIATANQGSEATYESGFVIDKFPISRPNLTFSTLTVSNMSPEDSSIYLCTAEQRNYGYTFGSGTRLTVV.

This clonotype was observed a few times. The chain couples TRBV11-2 to TRBJ2-1; D remains ambiguous. Trimming took off 0 bases at V and 7 bases at J, with 10 bases between the two ends. The CDR3 runs to 14 residues. CDR1 SGHAT and CDR2 FQNNGV come from the germline V gene. CDR3 sequence reads: CASSLDLDLNEQFF. For the CDR3, the DNA is TGTGCCAGCAGCTTAGATTTAGACTTGAATGAGCAGTTCTTC.

This chain links TRBV28 with TRBJ2-5; TRBD1 is a possible D gene (5 bases). The J call may be faulty, since TRBJ2-7 better matches the DNA end. The CDR3 is 15 amino acids. Germline CDR1 MDHEN, CDR2 SYDVKM. CDR3 sequence (DNA): TGTGCCAGCAGTTTAAGTGCAGGGCTTAGATACGAGCAGTACTTC. It codes for CASSLSAGLRYEQYF.

With respect to this clonotype: Sequence at one end of the junction differs from germline and may be a read error. The chain has TRBV27 and TRBJ2-7; TRBD2 is a possible D gene (6 bases). Judging by the DNA end, TRBJ2-5 fits better; the J call may be wrong. This CDR3 region has 13 residues. Per germline, CDR1 MNHEY and CDR2 SMNVEV (reference sequence). The CDR3: CVSSLLGLETQYF. The DNA for the CDR3 is TGTGTCAGCAGTTTACTGGGACTCGAGACCCAGTACTTC.

J is TRBJ1-1 and V is TRBV14, with D unclear. Germline V lookup: CDR1 SGHDN, CDR2 FVKESK. Trimming took 1 base from V and 7 from J, leaving 7 bases between them. This CDR3 comprises 12 residues. CDR3 sequence reads: CASSQVAGEAFF. The CDR3 DNA reads as TGTGCCAGCAGCCAAGTAGCCGGTGAAGCTTTCTTT.

The chain recombines TRBV4-3 with TRBJ2-3, with a possible D match to TRBD2 (7 bases). Germline V gives CDR1 LGHNA, CDR2 YSLEER. V was cut by 1 base and J by 2 bases, with 16 bases left in between. The CDR3 is 17 residues long. The chain's CDR3 is CASSQGGPREFTDTQYF. Written as DNA, the CDR3 is TGCGCCAGCAGCCAAGGGGGGCCGCGGGAGTTCACAGATACGCAGTATTTT.

The chain recombines TRBV5-4 with TRBJ2-7, with 9 bases aligning to TRBD1. The germline V gene has CDR1 SGHNT and CDR2 YYREEE (reference sequence). This CDR3 spans 14 amino acids. The J segment lost 5 bases and the V segment lost 3 bases, leaving 6 bases of the junction unmatched. The CDR3 coding sequence is TGTGCCAGCAGCTCAACTGGGACAGGGAACGAGCAGTACTTC. Translating it yields CASSSTGTGNEQYF. Supplemented by reference TRBV5-4 and TRBJ2-7, the full variable domain reads ETGVTQSPTHLIKTRGQQVTLRCSSQSGHNTVSWYQQALGQGPQFIFQYYREEENGRGNFPPRFSGLQFPNYSSELNVNALELDDSALYLCASSSTGTGNEQYFGPGTRLTVT.

The table lists this clonotype with a few counts. Sequence at one end of the junction differs from germline and may be a read error. This rearrangement joins TRBV5-1 to TRBJ2-5; D is perhaps TRBD2 (6 bases). Per the germline V gene, CDR1 is SGHRS and CDR2 is YFSETQ. The CDR3 spans 13 residues. DNA of the CDR3: TGTGCCAGCAGTGGCGGGACCCAAGAGACCCAGTACTTC. This sequence encodes CASSGGTQETQYF.

The gene calls are TRBV27 and TRBJ2-3; D remains unclear. CDR1 is MNHEY, CDR2 SMNVEV, per germline (reference sequence). The CDR3 is made up of 15 amino acids. The V end was cut by 3 bases, the J end by 2 bases, with 12 bases between. This CDR3 reads CASSFTRTATDTQYF. In DNA, the CDR3 is TGTGCCAGCAGTTTCACTCGGACGGCCACAGATACGCAGTATTTT.

This clonotype has only a few counts. The genes are TRBV28 and TRBJ2-5, with D maybe TRBD2 (6 bases). From germline, CDR1 is MDHEN and CDR2 SYDVKM. Trimming left V 3 bases short and J 4 bases short, with 9 bases between. The CDR3 extends over 13 amino acids. CDR3 loop: CASSLPGGETQYF. The DNA for the CDR3 is TGTGCCAGCAGTTTGCCCGGGGGAGAGACCCAGTACTTC. Full variable domain (rest looked up from reference TRBV28 and TRBJ2-5): DVKVTQSSRYLVKRTGEKVFLECVQDMDHENMFWYRQDPGLGLRLIYFSYDVKMKEKGDIPEGYSVSREKKERFSLILESASTNQTSMYLCASSLPGGETQYFGPGTRLLVL.

The J gene is TRBJ2-7, the V gene TRBV27, with 10 bases fitting TRBD2. Germline lookup yields CDR1 MNHEY and CDR2 SMNVEV (reference sequence). The CDR3 covers 15 residues. Trimming removed 4 bases from V and 6 bases from J; junction bases left unmatched: 9. CDR3 loop: CASSSRAGGPREQYF. CDR3 nucleotide sequence: TGTGCCAGCAGTTCGAGAGCGGGAGGGCCGCGCGAGCAGTACTTC.

V and J are TRBV12-3 or TRBV12-4 and TRBJ1-1; 8 nucleotides align to TRBD1. The CDR3 spans 17 residues. The ends lost 6 bases at V and 2 bases at J; junction bases unmatched: 14. DNA of the CDR3: TGTGCCAGCAGCGGGACAGGAGGGCGGCGGTTAAACACTGAAGCTTTCTTT. This codes for CASSGTGGRRLNTEAFF.

The V gene is TRBV5-1, the J gene TRBJ2-1; 13 nucleotides line up with TRBD2. The CDR3 runs 16 residues. V was clipped by 4 bases and J by 2 bases; unmatched bases: 3. Germline V lookup: CDR1 SGHRS, CDR2 YFSETQ. The CDR3 reads CASSKLAGGTYNEQFF. In DNA, the CDR3 is TGCGCCAGCAGCAAACTAGCGGGAGGGACCTACAATGAGCAGTTCTTC.

The chain employs TRBV27 and TRBJ2-1; the D gene could be TRBD1 or TRBD2 (5 bases each). Trimming stripped 4 bases from V and 4 bases from J, with 14 bases between. CDR1 MNHEY and CDR2 SMNVEV come from the germline V gene (reference sequence). This CDR3 has 15 amino acids. Here the CDR3 reads CASSWDPTDYNEQFF. CDR3 DNA: TGTGCCAGCAGTTGGGACCCGACAGATTACAATGAGCAGTTCTTC.

The chain employs TRBV12-3 or TRBV12-4 and TRBJ2-5; D uncertain. The V end was cut by 5 bases, the J end by 11 bases, with 24 bases between. This CDR3 has 15 residues. The CDR3 bases are TGTGCCAGCAGTCGCCAGTCTGGTCCCAACAATGAGCAGTACTTC. This sequence encodes CASSRQSGPNNEQYF.

This sequence joins TRBV20-1 and TRBJ2-3, with 9 bases fitting TRBD2. Germline V gene data show CDR1 as DFQATT and CDR2 as SNEGSKA (reference sequence). With 3 bases clipped from V and 5 bases from J, the junction kept 6 bases outside the gene matches. This CDR3 is built from 14 residues. The CDR3 sequence is CSARRREGGDTQYF. Here the CDR3 DNA reads TGCAGTGCTAGGCGGCGGGAGGGAGGAGATACGCAGTATTTT.

The CDR3 coding sequence is TGCAGTGCGGAACCACGGGAGGGCCCCCCCAATGAGCAGTTCTTC. This sequence encodes CSAEPREGPPNEQFF. This sequence joins TRBV20-1 and TRBJ2-1; the match to TRBD2 covers 8 bases. Trimming at V came to 6 bases and at J to 6 bases, leaving 13 bases not matched to a gene. Germline CDR1 reads DFQATT; CDR2 reads SNEGSKA (reference sequence). The CDR3 has 15 amino acids.

This clonotype was seen a handful of times. CDR3 nucleotide sequence: TGTGCCAGCAGCTTGGGACAGGCTACCCTCAGGTCTGGGGCCAACGTCCTGACTTTC. Amino acid sequence: CASSLGQATLRSGANVLTF. The chain links TRBV11-1 to TRBJ2-6; 8 bases are shared with TRBD1. The CDR3 is made up of 19 amino acids. CDR1 is SGHAT, CDR2 FQDESV, per germline (reference sequence). J lost 1 base, V lost 3 bases, and 11 bases had no gene match.

This chain links TRBV20-1 with TRBJ1-2; possible D gene TRBD1, 5 bases. Trimming left V 0 bases short and J 4 bases short, with 15 bases between. Per germline, CDR1 DFQATT and CDR2 SNEGSKA (reference sequence). The CDR3 loop spans 15 amino acids. The CDR3 region is CSARDGSGAGYGYTF. The CDR3 region has the DNA TGCAGTGCTAGAGATGGGTCCGGGGCAGGCTATGGCTACACCTTC.

This chain links TRBV12-3 or TRBV12-4 with TRBJ2-1; 8 nucleotides align to TRBD1. The CDR3 covers 16 residues. V lost 5 bases to trimming and J lost 7 bases; unmatched junction nucleotides: 13. In DNA, the CDR3 is TGTGCCAGCAGTCCCCCCCGGGACAGGCCGGGGAATGAGCAGTTCTTC. It is translated as CASSPPRDRPGNEQFF.

This clonotype was recorded at least ten times. This chain links TRBV3-1 with TRBJ2-4; D ambiguous. The germline V gene has CDR1 LGHDT and CDR2 YNNKEL (reference sequence). This CDR3 region has 15 residues. Trimming pared 1 base from V and 5 bases from J, leaving 12 bases between. The CDR3 DNA reads as TGTGCCAGCAGCCAAGGGTCCGGTCGGGAAAACATTCAGTACTTC. Residues: CASSQGSGRENIQYF.

This chain links TRBV28 with TRBJ2-5, with 7 bases lining up with TRBD2. This CDR3 comprises 15 residues. The germline CDR1 and CDR2 sequences are MDHEN and SYDVKM. The trim removed 7 bases at V and 3 bases at J, leaving 11 bases unmatched. The CDR3 here is CASTPGGVGKETQYF. The CDR3 bases are TGTGCCAGCACCCCGGGGGGAGTGGGGAAAGAGACCCAGTACTTC.

The V and J genes are TRBV6-5 and TRBJ1-2, with TRBD1 as a possible D gene (6 bases). The CDR3 totals 16 residues. V was clipped by 9 bases and J by 1 base, with 21 bases between them. The germline V gene encodes CDR1 MNHEY and CDR2 SVGAGI. Here the CDR3 reads CASMGVGGTLNYGYTF. CDR3 nucleotide sequence: TGTGCCAGTATGGGAGTTGGGGGGACACTTAACTATGGCTACACCTTC.

The chain combines TRBV7-9 with TRBJ1-1; D may be TRBD1 (5 bases). With 6 bases removed from V and 6 bases from J, the gap between germline ends came to 14 bases. The CDR3 spans 13 residues. Germline CDR1 SEHNR, CDR2 FQNEAQ (reference sequence). The CDR3 is CASSPAGDPEAFF. The CDR3 nucleotides are TGTGCCAGCAGTCCCGCGGGGGATCCTGAAGCTTTCTTT.

The chain combines TRBV5-1 with TRBJ1-5, with D maybe TRBD1 (5 bases). Trimming took off 4 bases at V and 5 bases at J, with 13 bases between the two ends. Germline assignment: CDR1 SGHRS and CDR2 YFSETQ. The CDR3 is 14 residues long. CDR3 in amino acids: CASSRDGGDQPQHF. CDR3 in DNA: TGCGCCAGCAGCCGGGACGGCGGCGATCAGCCCCAGCATTTT.